This TCR beta chain was profiled in a study of T-cell reconstitution after alpha-beta-depleted transplantation in children. The CDR3 loop spans 13 amino acids. CDR1 is KGHSH, CDR2 LQKENI, per germline. Unmatched junction bases numbered 2, after V lost 8 bases and J lost 1 base. A library of TCRbeta sequences, prepared with unique molecular identifiers, was generated. TCRdb analysed the PCR reads with MiXCR anew, one entry per CDR3 protein. This sample carries roughly 500,000 distinct CDR3 sequences, approximately 32% of them seen once, and the ten largest clones take 2% to 3%. In this sample, this clonotype turned up a few times.

This sample comprised PBMCs from the stem cell graft donor, obtained from the stem cell graft. The sequence came from a human donor who donated a stem cell graft to a child with aplastic anemia. This chain joins TRBV18 and TRBJ2-3; 8 bases match TRBD2. The CDR3 sequence is CASALAGTDTQYF. The CDR3 region has the DNA TGTGCCAGCGCACTAGCGGGCACAGATACGCAGTATTTT. Full variable domain (missing parts from reference TRBV18 and TRBJ2-3): NAGVMQNPRHLVRRRGQEARLRCSPMKGHSHVYWYRQLPEEGLKFMVYLQKENIIDESGMPKERFSAEFPKEGPSILRIQQVVRGDSAAYFCASALAGTDTQYFGPGTRLTVL.